Shown below are 13 T cell receptor beta chains from a single sample sequenced in a study of blood T cells in healthy people across ages. PCR was performed a second time for about 7 to 11 cycles using a sample-barcoded 5' primer and a J-beta primer mix. TCRdb called the 5' RACE reads again in MiXCR, with one record for every CDR3 protein. The data show around 1,000,000 distinct CDR3 sequences, about 25% seen once. These data are also associated with another study on T cells of mothers and their children.

The sequenced sample consisted of blood. Receptors were obtained from a girl aged 2 to 10 in good health.

This clonotype has just a few counts. A read error is likely, as this CDR3 ends without the conserved phenylalanine or tryptophan. The V and J genes are TRBV19 and TRBJ2-7, with D possibly being TRBD1 or TRBD2 (5 bases each). V lost 4 bases and J lost 2, with 9 bases in between. The CDR3 consists of 13 residues. CDR1 is LNHDA and CDR2 is SQIVND in the germline V gene (reference sequence). CDR3 in DNA: TGTGCCAGTAGTAGGGACGAAACCTACGAGCAGTACCTC. It is translated as CASSRDETYEQYL.

This clonotype was seen repeatedly, ten times or more. J is TRBJ2-1 and V is TRBV5-1; unclear D gene. Per the germline V gene, CDR1 is SGHRS and CDR2 is YFSETQ. V lost 1 base, J lost 0 bases, and 2 bases lay in between. The CDR3 spans 13 residues. The CDR3 DNA is TGCGCCAGCAGCTTGTACTCCTACAATGAGCAGTTCTTC. Translated: CASSLYSYNEQFF.

The chain links TRBV29-1 to TRBJ1-1; D not resolved. The CDR3 runs 15 residues. The V end was cut by 0 bases, the J end by 7 bases, with 18 bases between. Germline V gene sequence: CDR1 SQVTM, CDR2 ANQGSEA. The CDR3 here is CSVEDQLASDIEAFF. As DNA, the CDR3 is TGCAGCGTTGAAGATCAATTAGCGAGTGACATTGAAGCTTTCTTT.

The chain combines TRBV2 with TRBJ1-1; D is undetermined. The CDR3 loop spans 13 amino acids. Trimming removed 8 bases at V and 3 bases at J, with 13 bases between. CDR1 and CDR2 from the germline V gene are SNHLY and FYNNEI. The chain's CDR3 is CASEGRLDTEAFF. The CDR3 DNA reads TGTGCCAGCGAAGGGAGGCTGGACACTGAAGCTTTCTTT.

CDR3 sequence: CASRGDTGRNEQFF. The CDR3 region has the DNA TGTGCCAGCAGGGGGGACACAGGTAGGAATGAGCAGTTCTTC. The chain employs TRBV6-1 and TRBJ2-1, with D possibly TRBD1 on 6 matching bases. CDR1 and CDR2 (germline): MNHNS, SASEGT. The CDR3 contains 14 residues. V lost 6 bases, J lost 7 bases, and 16 bases lay in between.

This clonotype was found a few times. This rearrangement joins TRBV12-5 to TRBJ1-4; D is possibly TRBD1 (5 bases). V lost 6 bases and J lost 7, with 15 bases in between. CDR1 and CDR2 (germline): LGHNT, FRNRAP. The CDR3 is made up of 14 amino acids. For the CDR3, the DNA is TGTGCTAGTGGGCCTTTCGGGACGGGTGAAAAACTGTTTTTT. This sequence encodes CASGPFGTGEKLFF.

This clonotype was observed a few times. The chain uses TRBV11-2 and TRBJ2-1; a possible D gene is TRBD2 (6 bases). This CDR3 has 15 amino acids. Germline CDR1 SGHAT, CDR2 FQNNGV. V was clipped by 3 bases and J by 4 bases, with 13 bases between them. CDR3 protein: CASSFRAGTYNEQFF. The CDR3 DNA is TGTGCCAGCAGCTTTCGGGCAGGGACTTACAATGAGCAGTTCTTC.

This clonotype was detected many times. V is TRBV28 and J is TRBJ2-7, with D perhaps matching TRBD1 (6 bases). Trimming removed 5 bases from V and 5 bases from J, with 10 bases in between. This CDR3 comprises 12 residues. CDR1 is MDHEN and CDR2 is SYDVKM in the germline V gene. Here the CDR3 reads CASSPTGNEQYF. The CDR3 DNA is TGTGCCAGCAGTCCCACAGGGAACGAGCAGTACTTC.

V is TRBV11-2 and J is TRBJ1-2, with TRBD1 matching 10 bases. CDR1 and CDR2 (germline): SGHAT, FQNNGV. CDR3 length: 15 amino acids. Trimming at V came to 7 bases and at J to 8 bases, leaving 13 bases not matched to a gene. The CDR3 DNA reads as TGTGCCAGCACCATGATGGACACGGACAGGGGGGGCTACACCTTC. Protein product: CASTMMDTDRGGYTF.

In its sample, this clonotype was seen a few times. The V call is TRBV20-1, the J call TRBJ2-3; D ambiguous. Germline CDR1 reads DFQATT; CDR2 reads SNEGSKA (reference sequence). V dropped 7 bases and J dropped 5 bases, with 19 bases sitting between them. The CDR3 is 14 amino acids. CDR3 in DNA: TGCAGTGTTGGCCCCCGCCTAGGAGAAGATACGCAGTATTTT. Translated: CSVGPRLGEDTQYF.

This chain uses TRBV9 with TRBJ2-3, with TRBD1 as a possible D gene (6 bases). The length of the CDR3 is 15 residues. Germline CDR1 reads SGDLS; CDR2 reads YYNGEE. Trimming stripped 4 bases from V and 1 base from J, with 13 bases between. The CDR3 nucleotides are TGTGCCAGCAGCTTTGGGGGCAGAGGCACAGATACGCAGTATTTT. It is translated as CASSFGGRGTDTQYF.

The CDR3 spells CASSFGQGAIQPQHF. As DNA, the CDR3 is TGTGCCAGCAGCTTCGGACAGGGGGCTATTCAGCCCCAGCATTTT. This chain uses TRBV7-2 with TRBJ1-5; TRBD1 matches at 11 bases. CDR3 length: 15 amino acids. Germline CDR1 reads SGHTA; CDR2 reads FQGNSA. V dropped 3 bases and J dropped 6; count of bases not matched to a gene: 4.

A few counts support this clonotype. The chain carries TRBV20-1 and TRBJ1-4; a weak D match, TRBD1 (6 bases). The CDR3 spans 13 residues. Trimming left V 5 bases short and J 8 bases short, with 15 bases between. Germline-derived CDR1 and CDR2 are DFQATT and SNEGSKA (reference sequence). In DNA, the CDR3 is TGCAGTGCTGGGGAGGGGGAGCGCGAAAAACTGTTTTTT. Encoded protein: CSAGEGEREKLFF.